These 14 T cell receptor beta chains share one sample of origin, sequenced in a study of cytomegalovirus exposure and HLA in healthy donors. The primer mix had 60 Vbeta and 13 Jbeta primers. Clones were read by immunoSEQ multiplex PCR, and TCRdb kept only the in-frame ones, dropping some. The repertoire holds about 200,000 clones, with approximately 80% as singletons. The sequenced sample was PBMCs. All receptors come from a girl aged 5-17 years in good health and CMV-seronegative.

J is TRBJ2-3 and V is TRBV29-1, with D possibly being TRBD1 (5 bases). The germline V gene has CDR1 SQVTM and CDR2 ANQGSEA. Trimming cost V 6 bases and J 1 base, with 14 bases left between them. The CDR3 has 14 residues. CDR3 sequence (DNA): TGCAGCGTGCGATTCAGGGCCCGCACAGATACGCAGTATTTT. This codes for CSVRFRARTDTQYF.

The V gene is TRBV5-6, the J gene TRBJ2-3; tentatively, D is TRBD1 (5 bases). The germline gives CDR1 SGHDT, CDR2 YYEEEE. CDR3 length: 14 residues. V was shortened by 1 base and J by 0 bases, with 6 bases between the two germline ends. The CDR3 is CASSLWGSTDTQYF. The CDR3 DNA is TGTGCCAGCAGCTTGTGGGGCAGCACAGATACGCAGTATTTT.

V is TRBV2 and J is TRBJ2-3; maybe TRBD1 (6 bases). V was cut by 6 bases and J by 1 base, with 14 bases left in between. Germline-derived CDR1 and CDR2 are SNHLY and FYNNEI. This CDR3 is built from 15 residues. CDR3 loop: CASSRGGSGTDTQYF. Written as DNA, the CDR3 is TGTGCCAGCAGCCGAGGGGGATCTGGCACAGATACGCAGTATTTT.

The rearrangement uses TRBV28 and TRBJ2-2; maybe TRBD2 (5 bases). The CDR3 is 15 amino acids. CDR1 MDHEN and CDR2 SYDVKM come from the germline V gene. V lost 5 bases, J lost 0 bases, and 10 bases lay in between. CDR3 nucleotides: TGTGCCAGCAGTGTAGCGAGTGCGAACACCGGGGAGCTGTTTTTT. It is translated as CASSVASANTGELFF. The whole variable domain, filled in from reference TRBV28 and TRBJ2-2, reads DVKVTQSSRYLVKRTGEKVFLECVQDMDHENMFWYRQDPGLGLRLIYFSYDVKMKEKGDIPEGYSVSREKKERFSLILESASTNQTSMYLCASSVASANTGELFFGEGSRLTVL.

Here the CDR3 DNA reads TGTGCCAGTAGTATTACAGCAGTCCAAGAGACCCAGTACTTC. It translates to CASSITAVQETQYF. The V call is TRBV19, the J call TRBJ2-5; D is uncertain. The germline V gene has CDR1 LNHDA and CDR2 SQIVND (reference sequence). V was shortened by 3 bases and J by 1 base, with 9 bases between the two germline ends. There are 14 residues in the CDR3.

V gene TRBV6-4 combines with J gene TRBJ2-2; tentative D call: TRBD2 (6 bases). Germline-derived CDR1 and CDR2 are MRHNA and SNTAGT. The CDR3 totals 13 residues. Trimming cost V 6 bases and J 5 bases, with 10 bases left between them. The CDR3 region is CASRESGTGELFF. The CDR3 DNA reads TGTGCCAGCAGAGAAAGCGGGACCGGGGAGCTGTTTTTT.

The CDR3 nucleotides are TGTGCCAGCAGTTACTTCCAGGGAATCGACTACGAGCAGTACTTC. This sequence encodes CASSYFQGIDYEQYF. The chain uses TRBV6-5 and TRBJ2-7; TRBD1 is a possible D gene (5 bases). Trimming removed 1 base at V and 3 bases at J, with 13 bases between. Germline V gene data show CDR1 as MNHEY and CDR2 as SVGAGI. The length of the CDR3 is 15 residues.

Remarks on this clone: This sample includes further DNA sequences coding for the same CDR3. This chain connects TRBV7-9 to TRBJ2-7, with D uncertain. The CDR3 loop spans 12 amino acids. From germline, CDR1 is SEHNR and CDR2 FQNEAQ (reference sequence). V lost 1 base and J 3 bases, leaving 4 bases between the germline ends. DNA of the CDR3: TGTGCCAGCAGCTTAGGGAGCTACGAGCAGTACTTC. Translated: CASSLGSYEQYF.

The gene calls are TRBV6-1 and TRBJ1-1; D gene ambiguous. V was clipped by 2 bases and J by 10 bases, with 11 bases between them. Germline V CDR1 and CDR2: MNHNS, SASEGT. This CDR3 region has 12 residues. In DNA, the CDR3 is TGTGCCAGCAGTGAAACGTCCACCGGAGCTTTCTTT. Its protein product is CASSETSTGAFF.

The chain has TRBV7-6 and TRBJ2-3; 11 nucleotides align to TRBD2. The CDR3 spans 17 residues. With 1 base clipped from V and 4 bases from J, the junction kept 7 bases outside the gene matches. CDR1 and CDR2 (germline): SGHVS, FNYEAQ. CDR3: CASSLGLTSGEADTQYF. CDR3 sequence (DNA): TGTGCCAGCAGCTTAGGGCTGACTAGCGGGGAGGCAGATACGCAGTATTTT.

V usage is TRBV9 and J usage is TRBJ2-7, with 8 positions matching TRBD2. Germline lookup yields CDR1 SGDLS and CDR2 YYNGEE. The CDR3 sequence is 15 residues long. With 0 bases clipped from V and 4 bases from J, the junction kept 6 bases outside the gene matches. CDR3 coding DNA: TGTGCCAGCAGCGTAGCTATCGGGAGGGGGTACGAGCAGTACTTC. Translating it yields CASSVAIGRGYEQYF. The variable domain in full, with the rest retrieved from reference TRBV9 and TRBJ2-7, is DSGVTQTPKHLITATGQRVTLRCSPRSGDLSVYWYQQSLDQGLQFLIQYYNGEERAKGNILERFSAQQFPDLHSELNLSSLELGDSALYFCASSVAIGRGYEQYFGPGTRLTVT.

The chain uses TRBV5-1 and TRBJ2-5, with D perhaps matching TRBD2 (5 bases). CDR3 size: 11 residues. Per germline, CDR1 SGHRS and CDR2 YFSETQ. V was trimmed by 2 bases and J by 7 bases, leaving 6 bases between them. The DNA for the CDR3 is TGCGCCAGCAGCTTCGAGGGGACCCAGTACTTC. Translation gives CASSFEGTQYF.

V and J are TRBV28 and TRBJ1-5; D might be TRBD1 (5 bases). The CDR3 sequence is 15 residues long. Germline V gene data show CDR1 as MDHEN and CDR2 as SYDVKM. V was clipped by 8 bases and J by 7 bases, with 21 bases between them. CDR3 bases: TGTGCCAGCCGAACAAGCGGGGGGGAGATACAGCCCCAGCATTTT. Translation: CASRTSGGEIQPQHF.

The chain carries TRBV7-2 and TRBJ2-5; TRBD2 agrees at 13 bases. V shed 0 bases and J 5 bases; nucleotides not matched to a gene: 6. The CDR3 totals 17 residues. The germline gives CDR1 SGHTA, CDR2 FQGNSA. CDR3 nucleotides: TGTGCCAGCAGCTTAGCGCTAACTAGCGGGGGGGCCGAGACCCAGTACTTC. Translated: CASSLALTSGGAETQYF.